This T cell receptor (beta chain) was sequenced during a study of cytomegalovirus exposure and HLA in healthy donors. The PCR employed 60 Vbeta primers together with 13 Jbeta primers. Here immunoSEQ multiplex PCR was the method, and the copy in TCRdb shows in-frame clones only, minus some. The sample lists 150,000 to 200,000 clones, approximately 80% occurring once. The germline gives CDR1 KGHSH, CDR2 LQKENI. CDR3 length: 14 amino acids. V shed 1 base, J shed 8 bases, and the junction held 2 bases outside the gene matches. The clonotype comes from a woman aged 45-65 years in good health and CMV-seronegative. Source material: PBMCs. This chain joins TRBV18 and TRBJ2-1; 10 bases map to TRBD1. The CDR3 DNA is TGTGCCAGCTCACCACGGACAGGGGGTGATGAGCAGTTCTTC. Protein sequence: CASSPRTGGDEQFF.